This record concerns one T cell receptor (beta chain) sequence. A library made for alpha chains picked up this beta chain off target, so its size means little. V shed 2 bases and J shed 6 bases, with 7 bases lying between them. CDR1 and CDR2 from the germline V gene are MDHEN and SYDVKM. The CDR3 extends over 12 amino acids. The data originate from a study of spatial heterogeneity in lung cancer. At the level of the study: Mean representation of each unique TCR and UMI combination in the raw reads exceeded nine occurrences.

This sample's time point: sample taken at primary tumor resection. Tumor, nontumor lung or frozen PBMC supplied whole RNA, sequenced without sorting. TCRdb reprocessed the 5' RACE reads via MiXCR and lists one record per CDR3 protein. The data hold a few thousand distinct CDR3 sequences, with around 35% observed a single time. Material: PBMCs, obtained at surgery. This sequence joins TRBV28 and TRBJ1-2; D ambiguous. This receptor was identified in a female donor with early-stage non-small cell lung cancer. CDR3 sequence (DNA): TGTGCCAGCAGTTTACTTGGGAATGGCTACACCTTC. It is translated as CASSLLGNGYTF.